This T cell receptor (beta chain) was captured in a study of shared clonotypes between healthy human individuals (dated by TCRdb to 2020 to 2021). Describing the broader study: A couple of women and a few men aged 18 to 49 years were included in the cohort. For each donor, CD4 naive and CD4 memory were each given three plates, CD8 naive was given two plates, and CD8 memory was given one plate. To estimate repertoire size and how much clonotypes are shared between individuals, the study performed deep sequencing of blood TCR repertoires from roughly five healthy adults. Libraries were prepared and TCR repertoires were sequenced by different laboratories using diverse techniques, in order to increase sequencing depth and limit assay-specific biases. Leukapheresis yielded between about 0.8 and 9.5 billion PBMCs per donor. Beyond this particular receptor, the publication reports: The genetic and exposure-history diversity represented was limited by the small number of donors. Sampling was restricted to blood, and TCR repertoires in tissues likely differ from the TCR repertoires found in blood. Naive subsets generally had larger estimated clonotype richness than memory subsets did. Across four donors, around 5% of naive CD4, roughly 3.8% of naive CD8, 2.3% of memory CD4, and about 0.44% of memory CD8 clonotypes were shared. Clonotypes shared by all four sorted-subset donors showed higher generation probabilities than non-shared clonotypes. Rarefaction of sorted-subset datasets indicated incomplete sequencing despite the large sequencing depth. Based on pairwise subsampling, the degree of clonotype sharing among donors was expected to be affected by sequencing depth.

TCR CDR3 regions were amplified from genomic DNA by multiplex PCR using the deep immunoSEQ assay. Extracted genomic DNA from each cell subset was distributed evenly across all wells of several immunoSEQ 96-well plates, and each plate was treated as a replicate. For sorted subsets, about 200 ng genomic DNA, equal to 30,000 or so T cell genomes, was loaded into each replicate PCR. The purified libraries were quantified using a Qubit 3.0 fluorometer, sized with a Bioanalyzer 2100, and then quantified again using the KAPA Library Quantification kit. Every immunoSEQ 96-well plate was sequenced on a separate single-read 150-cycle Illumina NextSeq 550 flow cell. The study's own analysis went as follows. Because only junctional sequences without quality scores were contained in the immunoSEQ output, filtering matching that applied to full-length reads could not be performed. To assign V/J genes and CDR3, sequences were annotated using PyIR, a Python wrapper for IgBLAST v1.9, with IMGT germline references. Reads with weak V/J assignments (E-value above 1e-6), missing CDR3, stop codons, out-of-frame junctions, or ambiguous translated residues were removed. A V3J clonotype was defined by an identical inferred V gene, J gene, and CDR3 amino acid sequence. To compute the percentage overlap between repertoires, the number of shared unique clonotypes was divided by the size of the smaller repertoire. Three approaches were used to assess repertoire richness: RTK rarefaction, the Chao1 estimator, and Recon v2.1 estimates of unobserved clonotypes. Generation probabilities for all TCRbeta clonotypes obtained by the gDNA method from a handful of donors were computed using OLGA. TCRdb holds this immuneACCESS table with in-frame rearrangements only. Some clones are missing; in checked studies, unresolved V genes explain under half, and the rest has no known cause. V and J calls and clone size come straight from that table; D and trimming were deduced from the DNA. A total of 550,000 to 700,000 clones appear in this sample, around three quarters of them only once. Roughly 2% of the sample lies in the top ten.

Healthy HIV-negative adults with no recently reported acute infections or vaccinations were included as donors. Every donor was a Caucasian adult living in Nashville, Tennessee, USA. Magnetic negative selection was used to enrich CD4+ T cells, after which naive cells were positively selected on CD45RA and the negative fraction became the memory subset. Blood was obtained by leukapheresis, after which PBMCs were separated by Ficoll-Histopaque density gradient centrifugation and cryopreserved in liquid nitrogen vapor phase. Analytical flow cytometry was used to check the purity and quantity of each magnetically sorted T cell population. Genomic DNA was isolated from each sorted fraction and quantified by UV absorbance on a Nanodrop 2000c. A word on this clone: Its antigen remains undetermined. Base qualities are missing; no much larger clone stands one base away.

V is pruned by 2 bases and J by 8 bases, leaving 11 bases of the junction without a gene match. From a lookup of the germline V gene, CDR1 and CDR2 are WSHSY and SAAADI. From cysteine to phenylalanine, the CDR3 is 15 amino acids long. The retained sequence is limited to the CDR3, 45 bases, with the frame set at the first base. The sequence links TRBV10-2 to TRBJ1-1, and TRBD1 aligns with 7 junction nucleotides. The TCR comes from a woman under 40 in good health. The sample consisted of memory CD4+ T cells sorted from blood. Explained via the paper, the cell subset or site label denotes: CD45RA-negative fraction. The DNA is TGCGCCAGCAGTGAGCAACTTACCGGGACAGCCGAAGCTTTCTTT. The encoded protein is CASSEQLTGTAEAFF.